This entry lists 27 T cell receptor beta chains sequenced from one sample in a study of T cell responses to AZD1222 COVID-19 vaccine. This table comes from immunoSEQ multiplex PCR, and its TCRdb copy is limited to in-frame clones, with some not included. Among around 120,000 clones, 80% to 90% were seen once, and the ten largest hold 1.5% to 2%. Sequencing used peripheral blood, obtained on day 0 of AZD1222 vaccination. These receptors all stem from an adult in good health.

The CDR3 coding sequence is TGTGCCAGCAGCTTAGTAGCGGCGAGCACAGATACGCAGTATTTT. As protein: CASSLVAASTDTQYF. This sequence joins TRBV7-2 and TRBJ2-3; weak D call: TRBD2 (6 bases). V shed 1 base and J shed 0 bases, with 8 bases lying between them. Germline CDR1 reads SGHTA; CDR2 reads FQGNSA. There are 15 residues in the CDR3.

This chain links TRBV24-1 with TRBJ1-5; TRBD1 matches 7 bases. CDR3 length: 18 amino acids. The V gene end was trimmed by 5 bases and the J gene end by 5 bases; junction bases not matched to a gene: 17. Germline-derived CDR1 and CDR2 are KGHDR and SFDVKD. Here the CDR3 reads CATSGIGTGDGWDQPQHF. The CDR3 bases are TGTGCCACCAGTGGCATCGGTACAGGGGACGGCTGGGATCAGCCCCAGCATTTT.

The rearrangement uses TRBV12-3 or TRBV12-4 and TRBJ1-4, with 9 bases identical to TRBD1. This CDR3 contains 11 residues. V lost 6 bases to trimming and J lost 12 bases; unmatched junction nucleotides: 2. The CDR3 DNA is TGTGCCAGCAGCCGACAGGGGGAACTGTTTTTT. It codes for CASSRQGELFF.

The chain is built from TRBV5-6 and TRBJ2-5; D is undetermined. The CDR3 consists of 11 residues. The germline V and J ends were trimmed by 4 bases and 2 bases, with 3 bases remaining between them. Germline V CDR1 and CDR2: SGHDT, YYEEEE. Here the CDR3 DNA reads TGTGCCAGCAGCGTACAAGAGACCCAGTACTTC. Translated: CASSVQETQYF.

The V gene is TRBV6-1, the J gene TRBJ1-2; D might be TRBD1 (6 bases). Germline lookup yields CDR1 MNHNS and CDR2 SASEGT. With 3 bases removed from V and 8 bases from J, the gap between germline ends came to 10 bases. The CDR3 is made up of 12 amino acids. CDR3 sequence: CASSDRGYGYTF. The CDR3 region has the DNA TGTGCCAGCAGTGACAGGGGTTACGGCTACACCTTC.

Comments on this clone: An end of the junction does not agree with germline; a read error may underlie this. The chain has TRBV11-3 and TRBJ1-3; no clear D. CDR3 size: 12 residues. CDR1 is SGHNT and CDR2 is YENEEA in the germline V gene. The DNA for the CDR3 is TGTGCCAGCAGCGCAACCTCAGGACTTATGGATTTT. Its protein is CASSATSGLMDF.

The chain is built from TRBV11-2 and TRBJ2-1; tentatively, D is TRBD2 (6 bases). The CDR3 is 12 amino acids. CDR1 and CDR2 from the germline V gene are SGHAT and FQNNGV. The V gene lost 7 bases and the J gene lost 7 bases, with 11 bases spanning the gap. The CDR3 nucleotides read TGTGCCAGCACGGGCCGGGAGAATGAGCAGTTCTTC. This encodes CASTGRENEQFF. Full variable domain (rest looked up from reference TRBV11-2 and TRBJ2-1): EAGVAQSPRYKIIEKRQSVAFWCNPISGHATLYWYQQILGQGPKLLIQFQNNGVVDDSQLPKDRFSAERLKGVDSTLKIQPAKLEDSAVYLCASTGRENEQFFGPGTRLTVL.

The V gene is TRBV18, the J gene TRBJ1-1; D remains unclear. The germline V gene encodes CDR1 KGHSH and CDR2 LQKENI. Between the trimmed V and J ends, which lost 2 bases and 5 bases, there was a span of 18 bases. This CDR3 comprises 16 residues. CDR3 sequence: CASSPYRGSGRTEAFF. The DNA for the CDR3 is TGTGCCAGCTCACCATACCGAGGCTCTGGACGTACTGAAGCTTTCTTT. Combining the CDR3 with reference TRBV18 and TRBJ1-1 gives the whole variable domain NAGVMQNPRHLVRRRGQEARLRCSPMKGHSHVYWYRQLPEEGLKFMVYLQKENIIDESGMPKERFSAEFPKEGPSILRIQQVVRGDSAAYFCASSPYRGSGRTEAFFGQGTRLTVV.

This chain connects TRBV3-1 (or the pseudogene TRBV3-2) to TRBJ1-1; 11 positions match TRBD1. The germline gives CDR1 LGHDT, CDR2 YNNKEL (reference sequence). V lost 2 bases to trimming and J lost 5 bases; unmatched junction nucleotides: 10. This CDR3 is 17 amino acids long. The CDR3 nucleotides read TGTGCCAGCAGCCAACGAGGACAGGGGGCCAAGGCAACTGAAGCTTTCTTT. Amino acid sequence: CASSQRGQGAKATEAFF.

J is TRBJ2-7 and V is TRBV6-4; 10 bases match TRBD1. The CDR3 consists of 14 residues. Germline V lookup: CDR1 MRHNA, CDR2 SNTAGT. The ends lost 6 bases at V and 7 bases at J; junction bases unmatched: 9. CDR3 loop: CASRSGQGSREQYF. The CDR3 DNA sequence: TGTGCCAGCAGATCGGGACAGGGGTCCCGGGAGCAGTACTTC.

This chain links TRBV18 with TRBJ1-1, with unresolved D. Germline loops: CDR1 KGHSH, CDR2 LQKENI. The V end was cut by 3 bases, the J end by 1 base, with 15 bases between. The CDR3 is 16 amino acids. This CDR3 is CASSPYDQGPNTEAFF. CDR3 nucleotide sequence: TGTGCCAGCTCACCGTACGACCAAGGACCGAACACTGAAGCTTTCTTT.

This rearrangement joins TRBV29-1 to TRBJ2-7, with 8 bases matching TRBD1. The germline V gene encodes CDR1 SQVTM and CDR2 ANQGSEA. This CDR3 contains 13 residues. J lost 5 bases, V lost 4 bases, and 7 bases had no gene match. CDR3: CSVVVTGDHEQYF. Written as DNA, the CDR3 is TGCAGCGTTGTTGTGACAGGGGACCACGAGCAGTACTTC.

The V call is TRBV25-1, the J call TRBJ1-3; the D is unclear. Per germline, CDR1 MGHDK and CDR2 SYGVNS. The CDR3 totals 13 residues. Trimming cost V 5 bases and J 1 base, with 6 bases left between them. The CDR3 region has the DNA TGTGCCAGCAGTTATGGTTCTGGAAACACCATATATTTT. Translated, it gives CASSYGSGNTIYF.

The chain couples TRBV7-2 to TRBJ2-2; D is undetermined. Trimming stripped 5 bases from V and 3 bases from J, with 13 bases between. The CDR3 has 15 residues. Germline CDR1 is SGHTA and CDR2 is FQGNSA. CDR3 loop: CASSLSTGHTGELFF. The CDR3 DNA reads as TGTGCCAGCAGCCTTTCGACGGGCCACACCGGGGAGCTGTTTTTT.

V is TRBV7-8 and J is TRBJ1-1; D is uncertain. Per germline, CDR1 SGHVS and CDR2 FQNEAQ. The V end was cut by 9 bases, the J end by 0 bases, with 5 bases between. The CDR3 covers 11 residues. The DNA of the CDR3 is TGTGCCAGTACGATGAACACTGAAGCTTTCTTT. Residues: CASTMNTEAFF.

The chain has TRBV7-3 and TRBJ1-1, with no clear D. The CDR3 has 14 residues. V was cut by 3 bases and J by 0 bases, with 8 bases left in between. The V gene's germline CDR1 is SGHTA and CDR2 FQGTGA. CDR3 bases: TGTGCCAGCAGCTTCCTTGGAATGAACACTGAAGCTTTCTTT. This encodes CASSFLGMNTEAFF.

This chain connects TRBV15 to TRBJ1-4; 7 positions agree with TRBD1. The J segment lost 7 bases and the V segment lost 0 bases, leaving 8 bases of the junction unmatched. This CDR3 is built from 16 residues. Germline CDR1 and CDR2: LNHNV and YYDKDF (reference sequence). The chain's CDR3 is CATSRDGQGVREKLFF. The DNA of the CDR3 is TGTGCCACCAGCAGAGATGGGCAGGGGGTACGTGAAAAACTGTTTTTT. The whole variable domain, filled in from reference TRBV15 and TRBJ1-4, reads DAMVIQNPRYQVTQFGKPVTLSCSQTLNHNVMYWYQQKSSQAPKLLFHYYDKDFNNEADTPDNFQSRRPNTSFCFLDIRSPGLGDTAMYLCATSRDGQGVREKLFFGSGTQLSVL.

V usage is TRBV6-4 and J usage is TRBJ2-1, with TRBD1 identical over 8 bases. V was pared by 3 bases and J by 9 bases, with 7 bases of the junction left unmatched. Germline CDR1 MRHNA, CDR2 SNTAGT. This CDR3 is built from 14 residues. The CDR3: CASSEDRGVGEQFF. As DNA, the CDR3 is TGTGCCAGCAGTGAAGACAGGGGAGTCGGTGAGCAGTTCTTC.

The chain combines TRBV11-2 with TRBJ2-1, with 14 positions matching TRBD2. CDR1 and CDR2 (germline): SGHAT, FQNNGV. Trimming cost V 5 bases and J 2 bases; bases outside gene matches: 11. The length of the CDR3 is 19 residues. CDR3 region: CASSPRLAGGPQTYNEQFF. CDR3 in DNA: TGTGCCAGCAGCCCCAGACTAGCGGGGGGGCCTCAAACCTACAATGAGCAGTTCTTC.

The rearrangement joins TRBV11-2 to TRBJ2-7; no reliable D call. Germline V lookup: CDR1 SGHAT, CDR2 FQNNGV. The CDR3 runs to 11 residues. Trimming removed 5 bases at V and 1 base at J, with 3 bases between. The CDR3 nucleotides read TGTGCCAGCAGCCCATCCTACGAGCAGTACTTC. Translating gives CASSPSYEQYF. The whole variable domain, filled in from reference TRBV11-2 and TRBJ2-7, reads EAGVAQSPRYKIIEKRQSVAFWCNPISGHATLYWYQQILGQGPKLLIQFQNNGVVDDSQLPKDRFSAERLKGVDSTLKIQPAKLEDSAVYLCASSPSYEQYFGPGTRLTVT.

The V and J genes are TRBV5-1 and TRBJ1-2; maybe TRBD1 (5 bases). CDR1 and CDR2 (germline): SGHRS, YFSETQ. V lost 0 bases and J lost 3, with 12 bases in between. CDR3 length: 15 amino acids. The CDR3 here is CASSLARGGDYGYTF. DNA for the CDR3: TGCGCCAGCAGCTTGGCCCGCGGAGGGGACTATGGCTACACCTTC. Full variable domain (outside the CDR3, taken from reference TRBV5-1 and TRBJ1-2): KAGVTQTPRYLIKTRGQQVTLSCSPISGHRSVSWYQQTPGQGLQFLFEYFSETQRNKGNFPGRFSGRQFSNSRSEMNVSTLELGDSALYLCASSLARGGDYGYTFGSGTRLTVV.

The chain has TRBV7-6 and TRBJ2-5; 9 nucleotides agree with TRBD2. Trimming took 5 bases from V and 5 from J; bases not matched to a gene: 3. This CDR3 contains 13 residues. In germline, CDR1 is SGHVS, CDR2 FNYEAQ. The CDR3 DNA sequence: TGTGCCAGCAGCCGAGGACTAGCGGAGACCCAGTACTTC. Protein: CASSRGLAETQYF.

This chain joins TRBV18 and TRBJ2-3; unclear D gene. This CDR3 region has 13 residues. V lost 2 bases and J lost 0, with 3 bases in between. CDR1 is KGHSH and CDR2 is LQKENI in the germline V gene. CDR3 nucleotides: TGTGCCAGCTCACCAGAGAGCACAGATACGCAGTATTTT. Amino acids: CASSPESTDTQYF.

This chain uses TRBV4-3 with TRBJ2-7; a weak D match, TRBD2 (6 bases). V lost 0 bases and J lost 4, with 13 bases in between. The CDR3 has 15 residues. CDR1 is LGHNA and CDR2 is YSLEER in the germline V gene. Here the CDR3 reads CASSQDRDSLYEQYF. CDR3 sequence (DNA): TGCGCCAGCAGCCAAGACAGGGACTCGTTGTACGAGCAGTACTTC.

The chain has TRBV5-1 and TRBJ1-1, with no clear D. The V gene lost 0 bases and the J gene lost 10 bases, with 13 bases spanning the gap. The CDR3 totals 13 residues. From germline, CDR1 is SGHRS and CDR2 YFSETQ. CDR3 amino acids: CASSLGAAFGAFF. Written as DNA, the CDR3 is TGCGCCAGCAGCTTGGGGGCAGCCTTCGGAGCTTTCTTT.

The V gene is TRBV4-2, the J gene TRBJ2-7, with D perhaps matching TRBD2 (6 bases). Germline CDR1 is LGHNA and CDR2 is YNFKEQ. V gave up 1 base and J gave up 5 bases, with 15 bases separating them. The CDR3 is 15 amino acids. Here the CDR3 DNA reads TGTGCCAGCAGCCAAGGAGCGGGCCCTCTGGACGAGCAGTACTTC. This encodes CASSQGAGPLDEQYF.

The gene calls are TRBV3-1 (or the pseudogene TRBV3-2) and TRBJ2-5; D is ambiguous. Looked up from germline, CDR1 is LGHDT and CDR2 is YNNKEL (reference sequence). Trimming pared 3 bases from V and 4 bases from J, leaving 9 bases between. CDR3 length: 13 amino acids. The CDR3 protein is CASSQVGIETQYF. The CDR3 DNA reads TGTGCCAGCAGCCAGGTAGGAATAGAGACCCAGTACTTC.